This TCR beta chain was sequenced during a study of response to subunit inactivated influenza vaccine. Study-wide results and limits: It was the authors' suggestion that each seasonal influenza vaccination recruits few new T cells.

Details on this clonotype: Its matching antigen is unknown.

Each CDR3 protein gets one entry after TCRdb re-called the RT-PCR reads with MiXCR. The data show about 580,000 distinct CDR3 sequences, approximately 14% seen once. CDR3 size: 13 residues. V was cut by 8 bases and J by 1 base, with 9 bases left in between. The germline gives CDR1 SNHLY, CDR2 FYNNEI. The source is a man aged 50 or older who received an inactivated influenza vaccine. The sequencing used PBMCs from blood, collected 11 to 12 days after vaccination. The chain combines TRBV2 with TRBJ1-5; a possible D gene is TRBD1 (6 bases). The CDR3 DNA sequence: TGTGCCAGCCACAGGGAAAGCAATCAGCCCCAGCATTTT. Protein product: CASHRESNQPQHF.